These 17 T cell receptor beta chains came from one sample sequenced in a study of CD8+ T cells in alopecia areata. Documented treatment: oral pan-JAK inhibitor, 5-10 mg twice daily. Sequencing templates came from extracted RNA that was reverse transcribed into cDNA. Sequencing was performed with immunoSEQ multiplex PCR; in TCRdb, only in-frame clones are kept and a portion is missing. In the table there are 150,000 or so clones, about 61% of which are singletons. Material: CD4+ T cells sorted from blood, obtained between weeks 55 and 65, from a patient treated with tofacitinib. Receptor source: a human donor with alopecia areata.

The chain joins TRBV5-6 to TRBJ1-1, with TRBD1 as a possible D gene (5 bases). V was pared by 1 base and J by 5 bases, with 9 bases between. The CDR3 length is 13 residues. Germline V gene data show CDR1 as SGHDT and CDR2 as YYEEEE. The CDR3 protein is CASSLPGETEAFF. CDR3 bases: TGTGCCAGCAGCTTGCCGGGGGAGACTGAAGCTTTCTTT.

This sequence joins TRBV25-1 and TRBJ2-7; 8 positions agree with TRBD1. The V segment lost 5 bases and the J segment 4 bases; nucleotides outside the gene matches: 7. The CDR3 runs to 14 residues. Germline V gives CDR1 MGHDK, CDR2 SYGVNS. The CDR3 DNA is TGTGCCAGCAGTTGGGGGACAGGACCTTACGAGCAGTACTTC. This translates into CASSWGTGPYEQYF.

The chain has TRBV23-1 and TRBJ2-5; possible D gene TRBD1, 7 bases. TRBV23-1 is placed among ORFs of uncertain function. CDR3 length: 15 residues. V lost 7 bases, J lost 2 bases, and 17 bases lay in between. The CDR3 nucleotides read TGCGCCAGCATTGGAACAGGGGCGGGACAAGAGACCCAGTACTTC. Its translation is CASIGTGAGQETQYF.

The V and J genes are TRBV9 and TRBJ2-3; tentatively, D is TRBD1 or TRBD2 (5 bases each). V lost 7 bases, J lost 0 bases, and 12 bases lay in between. Germline V gives CDR1 SGDLS, CDR2 YYNGEE. The CDR3 loop spans 14 amino acids. The CDR3 here is CASVEGSSTDTQYF. CDR3 nucleotides: TGTGCCAGCGTAGAGGGGTCTAGCACAGATACGCAGTATTTT.

The chain recombines TRBV7-9 with TRBJ2-3; D is uncertain. V lost 8 bases to trimming and J lost 0 bases, with 12 bases between them. The CDR3 is made up of 14 amino acids. From germline, CDR1 is SEHNR and CDR2 FQNEAQ (reference sequence). The CDR3 reads CASGRTASTDTQYF. The CDR3 DNA is TGTGCCAGCGGCCGCACGGCCAGCACAGATACGCAGTATTTT.

The CDR3 DNA sequence: TGTGCCAGCAGCTCCAGGAGCGGGGGCCAAGAGACCCAGTACTTC. It translates to CASSSRSGGQETQYF. V gene TRBV7-9 combines with J gene TRBJ2-5; TRBD2 matches at 8 bases. The CDR3 sequence is 15 residues long. V lost 4 bases and J lost 1; bases outside the gene matches: 5. CDR1 and CDR2 from the germline V gene are SEHNR and FQNEAQ (reference sequence).

The gene calls are TRBV10-3 and TRBJ2-7; the D gene is possibly TRBD1 (6 bases). With 4 bases removed from V and 9 bases from J, the gap between germline ends came to 16 bases. Germline V gene data show CDR1 as ENHRY and CDR2 as SYGVKD. The CDR3 is 13 amino acids. The CDR3 DNA follows: TGTGCCATCAGTGGACAGGAAACTAAGATGCAGTACTTC. Translated: CAISGQETKMQYF.

The chain carries TRBV10-3 and TRBJ2-2; D might be TRBD1 (5 bases). CDR3 length equals 13 residues. With 7 bases removed from V and 3 bases from J, the gap between germline ends came to 9 bases. The germline CDR1 and CDR2 sequences are ENHRY and SYGVKD. CDR3 residues: CAITGMDTGELFF. The CDR3, as DNA: TGTGCCATCACAGGGATGGACACCGGGGAGCTGTTTTTT.

This chain uses TRBV9 with TRBJ2-7; TRBD1 matches 8 bases. Germline V gene lookup returns CDR1 SGDLS and CDR2 YYNGEE. J lost 0 bases, V lost 4 bases, and 6 bases had no gene match. The CDR3 spans 15 residues. The CDR3 sequence is CASSQGQGYSYEQYF. In DNA form, the CDR3 reads TGTGCCAGCAGCCAAGGACAGGGCTACTCCTACGAGCAGTACTTC.

The CDR3 sequence is CASKSIQVSNQPQHF. CDR3 coding DNA: TGTGCCAGCAAGTCGATACAGGTTAGCAATCAGCCCCAGCATTTT. The genes are TRBV6-1 and TRBJ1-5; D perhaps matches TRBD1 (5 bases). The CDR3 has 15 amino acids. Germline CDR1 and CDR2: MNHNS and SASEGT. Deletions cut 7 bases from V and 0 bases from J, with 13 bases between.

The rearrangement joins TRBV6-1 to TRBJ2-7; 9 bases are a match to TRBD1. CDR1 MNHNS and CDR2 SASEGT come from the germline V gene. The CDR3 is 15 amino acids. J was trimmed by 1 base and V by 7 bases; bases with no gene match: 8. CDR3 bases: TGTGCCAGCACAGGACAGGGGATAGGGTCCTACGAGCAGTACTTC. This codes for CASTGQGIGSYEQYF.

The rearrangement uses TRBV19 and TRBJ1-5, with 12 positions matching TRBD1. Germline CDR1 LNHDA, CDR2 SQIVND (reference sequence). V was pared by 8 bases and J by 4 bases, with 3 bases of the junction left unmatched. The CDR3 contains 14 residues. The CDR3 nucleotides are TGTGCCAGTGGGACAGGGGGCGGTAATCAGCCCCAGCATTTT. It translates to CASGTGGGNQPQHF.

The DNA of the CDR3 is TGCGCCAGCAGGTATTACCACAGGGGGAGTAATTCACCCCTCCACTTT. Translated: CASRYYHRGSNSPLHF. The chain couples TRBV5-1 to TRBJ1-6; TRBD1 aligns across 8 bases. CDR1 is SGHRS, CDR2 YFSETQ, per germline. This CDR3 has 16 residues. The V and J ends lost 5 bases and 6 bases, in that order; junction bases with no gene match: 10.

The V and J genes are TRBV30 and TRBJ2-2; D could derive from TRBD1 or TRBD2 (5 bases each). V shed 4 bases and J shed 1 base, with 10 bases lying between them. The CDR3 runs 14 residues. In germline, CDR1 is GTSNPN, CDR2 SVGIG (reference sequence). The CDR3 region has the DNA TGTGCCTGGAAGGGACCGGAGAACACCGGGGAGCTGTTTTTT. It yields the protein CAWKGPENTGELFF. The full variable domain, in which reference TRBV30 and TRBJ2-2 provide the parts outside the CDR3, is SQTIHQWPATLVQPVGSPLSLECTVEGTSNPNLYWYRQAAGRGLQLLFYSVGIGQISSEVPQNLSASRPQDRQFILSSKKLLLSDSGFYLCAWKGPENTGELFFGEGSRLTVL.

This chain uses TRBV4-2 with TRBJ2-5, with D unclear. V was cut by 1 base and J by 2 bases, with 11 bases left in between. The CDR3 has 15 amino acids. Germline V lookup: CDR1 LGHNA, CDR2 YNFKEQ. CDR3 in amino acids: CASSQGHGRQETQYF. The DNA for the CDR3 is TGTGCCAGCAGCCAAGGGCACGGCAGACAAGAGACCCAGTACTTC.

The chain couples TRBV25-1 to TRBJ2-7, with 8 bases that match TRBD2. The V gene's germline CDR1 is MGHDK and CDR2 SYGVNS. With 0 bases clipped from V and 2 bases from J, the junction kept 3 bases outside the gene matches. The CDR3 extends over 15 amino acids. CDR3 region: CASSEYDGGAYEQYF. In DNA form, the CDR3 reads TGTGCCAGCAGTGAATATGACGGGGGGGCCTACGAGCAGTACTTC.

This chain uses TRBV30 with TRBJ2-3; a weak D match, TRBD2 (5 bases). The CDR3 spans 14 residues. V was trimmed by 3 bases and J by 2 bases, leaving 12 bases between them. Germline-derived CDR1 and CDR2 are GTSNPN and SVGIG (reference sequence). CDR3 nucleotides: TGTGCCTGGAGGAGAGGGCTATCCACAGATACGCAGTATTTT. Residues: CAWRRGLSTDTQYF.